Reported below is one TCR beta chain. The data derive from a study of blood T cell repertoires in COVID-19. Overall study: COVID-19 samples, acute and convalescent, were from the United States, Italy and Spain. The analysed material was cDNA or gDNA that came from T cells, B-cell-depleted T cells, or PBMCs.

In the authors' methods: Reference gene primers were amplified, and this amplification served to estimate nucleated cell counts. TCRdb's table, derived via immunoSEQ multiplex PCR, lists solely in-frame clones and lacks some. V and J calls and clone size are those listed in that table; D and trimming were worked out from the DNA. The sample carries tens of thousands of clones, around 88% recorded once. The TCR sequence derives from a man aged 55 to 70 with acute or convalescent COVID-19. The specimen sequenced was peripheral blood.

For the CDR3, the DNA is TGTGCCAGCAGTTTATACGCGGGGGTCAGATACGAGCAGTACTTC. Translated: CASSLYAGVRYEQYF. The chain is built from TRBV27 and TRBJ2-7; 7 bases fit TRBD2. There are 15 residues in the CDR3. V shed 1 base, J shed 4 bases, and the junction held 7 bases outside the gene matches. Germline V CDR1 and CDR2: MNHEY, SMNVEV (reference sequence).